This T cell receptor (beta chain) was sequenced in a study of blood T cell repertoires in COVID-19. Study at large: COVID-19 samples from acute and convalescent phases originated in the United States, Italy and Spain. In each case, the material was cDNA or gDNA derived from T cells, B-cell-depleted T cells, or PBMCs.

Germline V gene data show CDR1 as LGHDT and CDR2 as YNNKEL (reference sequence). Trimming cost V 4 bases and J 4 bases; bases outside gene matches: 0. There are 15 residues in the CDR3. While infection was still active, Seattle patients were enrolled and then followed longitudinally. In the source study's methods: From reference gene primer amplification, estimates of nucleated cell counts were derived. The method was immunoSEQ multiplex PCR; TCRdb's version includes in-frame clones alone and lacks a portion of them. The V and J calls and clone size are taken from that table; D and trimming were inferred from the DNA. There are 200,000 to 250,000 clones in the sample; 86% occur only once, and over 5.5% lies in the top ten.

The gene calls are TRBV3-1 (or the pseudogene TRBV3-2) and TRBJ2-1, with 14 nucleotides matching TRBD2. The source is a woman older than 75 with COVID-19, enrolled during active disease. Sequencing was carried out using peripheral blood. DNA of the CDR3: TGTGCCAGCAGCCGGACTAGCGGGGGGTACAATGAGCAGTTCTTC. It specifies CASSRTSGGYNEQFF.